This TCR beta chain was sequenced during a study of Ad26.COV2.S vaccination and SARS-CoV-2 variants. General study results and limits: Vaccinated individuals (as opposed to placebo recipients) had higher spike-specific TCR breadth. Comparable non-spike TCR breadth was observed in vaccine and placebo recipients.

The method was immunoSEQ multiplex PCR; TCRdb's version includes in-frame clones alone and lacks a portion of them. The data show 440,000 or so clones, less than 95% seen once. V dropped 5 bases and J dropped 2 bases, with 10 bases sitting between them. Per the germline V gene, CDR1 is SGHVS and CDR2 is FQNEAQ. The CDR3 contains 13 residues. Treatment here: some 20 received Ad26.COV2.S at low or high dose, single or two shots; roughly five received placebo; per-sample allocation not given. Specimens were obtained on day 63 following the first vaccine or placebo injection. An adult aged 18-55 years in Boston served as the donor. Concerning this clone: The antigen is unknown.

The chain combines TRBV7-8 with TRBJ2-7; tentative D call: TRBD1 (6 bases). This receptor was taken from a person aged 18-65 years who received the Ad26.COV2.S COVID-19 vaccine or a placebo. The specimen was peripheral blood, collected in a trial of Ad26.COV2.S vaccine versus placebo. The CDR3 loop reads CASSVGATYEQYF. Here the CDR3 DNA reads TGTGCCAGCAGCGTGGGGGCAACCTACGAGCAGTACTTC.